One sample yielded the 26 T cell receptor beta chains listed below, sequenced in a study of human T cells and chemical hapten exposure. Time point in this sample: pre-sensitization, week 0. Treatment reported: therapeutic diphenylcyclopropenone sensitization with weekly scalp DPC. Each CDR3 protein gets one entry after TCRdb re-called the RACE reads with MiXCR. The sample has 87,000 or so distinct CDR3 sequences; around 9.6% are singletons. Sequenced here: whole blood, sampled in connection with sensitization to the hapten diphenylcyclopropenone (DPC). Every receptor here comes from a woman aged 40 to 50 with alopecia areata. Some clones in this sample may be carry-over from other donors' samples.

This clonotype came up many times. The chain couples TRBV20-1 to TRBJ2-3; 8 bases fit TRBD2. The germline V gene has CDR1 DFQATT and CDR2 SNEGSKA (reference sequence). This CDR3 has 15 residues. The junction had 7 bases not matched to a gene; V was cut back by 0 bases and J by 5 bases. The CDR3 spells CSARDGLAGGDTQYF. The CDR3 DNA follows: TGCAGTGCTAGAGATGGCCTTGCGGGAGGAGATACGCAGTATTTT.

This chain uses TRBV10-3 with TRBJ2-1, with a weak D call TRBD2 (5 bases). CDR3 size: 13 residues. Trimming took off 3 bases at V and 4 bases at J, with 7 bases between the two ends. Germline V gives CDR1 ENHRY, CDR2 SYGVKD. The CDR3 protein is CAISDRTYNEQFF. The CDR3 DNA reads as TGTGCCATCAGTGACAGGACTTACAATGAGCAGTTCTTC.

This clonotype was counted many times. This chain connects TRBV5-1 to TRBJ1-1, with unresolved D. The CDR3 runs to 14 residues. In germline, CDR1 is SGHRS, CDR2 YFSETQ. V lost 2 bases and J 3 bases, leaving 11 bases between the germline ends. The DNA for the CDR3 is TGCGCCAGCAGCTTCCAGGATTTGGACACTGAAGCTTTCTTT. This translates into CASSFQDLDTEAFF.

V is TRBV19 and J is TRBJ1-2; D is ambiguous. Germline CDR1 and CDR2: LNHDA and SQIVND (reference sequence). V was cut by 5 bases and J by 3 bases, with 16 bases left in between. There are 15 residues in the CDR3. CDR3 bases: TGTGCCAGTAGTGTAAGGGTGACACAATACTATGGCTACACCTTC. It encodes CASSVRVTQYYGYTF.

V usage is TRBV5-1 and J usage is TRBJ1-5; no reliable D call. This CDR3 has 13 amino acids. Germline V gene sequence: CDR1 SGHRS, CDR2 YFSETQ. V was shortened by 0 bases and J by 4 bases, with 5 bases between the two germline ends. The CDR3 spells CASSLDDNQPQHF. The DNA of the CDR3 is TGCGCCAGCAGCTTGGACGATAATCAGCCCCAGCATTTT.

This chain uses TRBV6-2 or TRBV6-3 with TRBJ2-3; 16 nucleotides agree with TRBD2. Losses at the gene ends were 6 bases for V and 2 bases for J; bases not matched to a gene: 14. The CDR3 runs to 20 residues. Germline CDR1 and CDR2: MNHEY and SVGEGT. CDR3 DNA: TGTGCCAGCAGCCTCGACCCGGGACTAGCGGGGGGGCGGAACACAGATACGCAGTATTTT. It codes for CASSLDPGLAGGRNTDTQYF.

The chain uses TRBV6-2 or TRBV6-3 and TRBJ2-7, with TRBD2 identical over 8 bases. The CDR3 loop spans 15 amino acids. Germline CDR1 and CDR2: MNHEY and SVGEGT. Unmatched junction bases numbered 5, after V lost 4 bases and J lost 0 bases. CDR3 coding DNA: TGTGCCAGCAGTTCTTATAGCGGGGTCTCCTACGAGCAGTACTTC. It translates to CASSSYSGVSYEQYF.

V gene TRBV7-9 combines with J gene TRBJ1-1, with D unresolved. Germline V gives CDR1 SEHNR, CDR2 FQNEAQ (reference sequence). The V end lost 3 bases, the J end lost 6 bases, and 5 bases lay between the germline ends. CDR3 length equals 11 residues. The CDR3, as DNA: TGTGCCAGCAGCTTTAACCCTGAAGCTTTCTTT. It encodes CASSFNPEAFF.

The gene calls are TRBV11-3 and TRBJ1-2; 7 nucleotides align to TRBD1. The V gene's germline CDR1 is SGHNT and CDR2 YENEEA. The CDR3 length is 13 residues. After removal of 5 bases from V and 2 bases from J, the junction contained 2 bases not matched to a gene. This CDR3 is CASSATGNYGYTF. The DNA of the CDR3 is TGTGCCAGCAGCGCGACAGGGAACTATGGCTACACCTTC.

This clonotype was found many times. The chain links TRBV27 to TRBJ2-5; tentatively, D is TRBD2 (5 bases). Per germline, CDR1 MNHEY and CDR2 SMNVEV (reference sequence). The V end lost 6 bases, the J end lost 0 bases, and 14 bases lay between the germline ends. This CDR3 has 15 amino acids. Here the CDR3 reads CASSRFSGYQETQYF. CDR3 in DNA: TGTGCCAGCAGCCGATTCAGCGGATACCAAGAGACCCAGTACTTC.

This clonotype came up many times. The genes are TRBV6-5 and TRBJ1-2, with 12 bases that match TRBD1. Losses at the gene ends were 2 bases for V and 7 bases for J; bases not matched to a gene: 5. From germline, CDR1 is MNHEY and CDR2 SVGAGI. The CDR3 loop spans 15 amino acids. The chain's CDR3 is CASSYEGQGARGYTF. The DNA of the CDR3 is TGTGCCAGCAGTTACGAGGGACAGGGGGCGCGTGGCTACACCTTC.

The rearrangement uses TRBV3-1 and TRBJ1-1; D perhaps matches TRBD1 (5 bases). The V and J ends lost 0 bases and 7 bases respectively, with 15 bases between them. The CDR3 length is 15 residues. Germline V gives CDR1 LGHDT, CDR2 YNNKEL (reference sequence). CDR3 sequence: CASSQDMGRAHEAFF. The CDR3 DNA reads TGTGCCAGCAGCCAAGATATGGGCAGGGCTCATGAAGCTTTCTTT. The full variable domain, completed using reference TRBV3-1 and TRBJ1-1, is DTAVSQTPKYLVTQMGNDKSIKCEQNLGHDTMYWYKQDSKKFLKIMFSYNNKELIINETVPNRFSPKSPDKAHLNLHINSLELGDSAVYFCASSQDMGRAHEAFFGQGTRLTVV.

This clonotype was counted many times. V is TRBV12-3 or TRBV12-4 and J is TRBJ2-6, with D uncertain. The ends were cut back, 4 bases at V and 0 bases at J, with 7 bases in the middle. The CDR3 loop spans 15 amino acids. The DNA for the CDR3 is TGTGCCAGCAGTTGGAAAGTCTCTGGGGCCAACGTCCTGACTTTC. It codes for CASSWKVSGANVLTF.

The chain is built from TRBV4-1 and TRBJ1-1, with unresolved D. Germline loops: CDR1 MGHRA, CDR2 YSYEKL. This CDR3 is 12 amino acids long. V lost 3 bases and J 7 bases, leaving 9 bases between the germline ends. This CDR3 is CASSQGNVEAFF. As DNA, the CDR3 is TGCGCCAGCAGCCAGGGGAACGTTGAAGCTTTCTTT.

This clonotype appeared many times. The chain has TRBV3-1 and TRBJ1-2; D may be TRBD1 (5 bases). The germline V and J ends were trimmed by 3 bases and 4 bases, with 15 bases remaining between them. This CDR3 has 15 amino acids. Germline CDR1 and CDR2: LGHDT and YNNKEL (reference sequence). Written as DNA, the CDR3 is TGTGCCAGCAGCCATCCGGCGGGAGGGGTCTATGGCTACACCTTC. Amino acid sequence: CASSHPAGGVYGYTF.

By proportion, this clonotype is medium-sized. The V gene is TRBV6-4, the J gene TRBJ2-5; 11 bases match TRBD2. The CDR3 length is 15 residues. Germline V gene sequence: CDR1 MRHNA, CDR2 SNTAGT. V was clipped by 6 bases and J by 2 bases; unmatched bases: 5. CDR3 coding DNA: TGTGCCAGCAGCCGTAGCGGGGGGGCTCAAGAGACCCAGTACTTC. This encodes CASSRSGGAQETQYF.

This clonotype occurred many times. CDR3 coding DNA: TGTGCCAGCAGTTTGGGCGGGGGGTACAATGAGCAGTTCTTC. It yields the protein CASSLGGGYNEQFF. The chain carries TRBV12-3 or TRBV12-4 and TRBJ2-1; TRBD2 aligns across 8 bases. Trimming removed 3 bases from V and 4 bases from J; junction bases left unmatched: 2. CDR3 size: 14 residues.

The CDR3 protein is CASSFNPGDNQPQHF. For the CDR3, the DNA is TGCGCCAGCAGCTTTAACCCAGGGGACAATCAGCCCCAGCATTTT. The chain links TRBV5-1 to TRBJ1-5; D might be TRBD1 (6 bases). The CDR3 loop spans 15 amino acids. Germline lookup yields CDR1 SGHRS and CDR2 YFSETQ. Deletions cut 2 bases from V and 3 bases from J, with 12 bases between. The entire variable domain, with the rest obtained from reference TRBV5-1 and TRBJ1-5, is as follows: KAGVTQTPRYLIKTRGQQVTLSCSPISGHRSVSWYQQTPGQGLQFLFEYFSETQRNKGNFPGRFSGRQFSNSRSEMNVSTLELGDSALYLCASSFNPGDNQPQHFGDGTRLSIL.

This clonotype was seen repeatedly, ten times or more. The genes are TRBV19 and TRBJ1-2; D gene unclear. The V and J ends lost 1 base and 8 bases respectively, with 11 bases between them. Germline CDR1 is LNHDA and CDR2 is SQIVND (reference sequence). This CDR3 contains 13 residues. The CDR3 region is CASSIGGRQGYTF. The CDR3 region has the DNA TGTGCCAGTAGTATAGGAGGCCGTCAGGGCTACACCTTC.

The table lists this clonotype with a few counts. V is TRBV7-9 and J is TRBJ2-1; D is unresolved. The CDR3 loop spans 14 amino acids. The V and J ends lost 5 bases and 1 base respectively, with 9 bases between them. Looked up from germline, CDR1 is SEHNR and CDR2 is FQNEAQ (reference sequence). The chain's CDR3 is CASSRRQSYNEQFF. CDR3 bases: TGTGCCAGCAGCCGTCGCCAATCCTACAATGAGCAGTTCTTC.

V usage is TRBV6-2 or TRBV6-3 and J usage is TRBJ1-1; weak D call: TRBD1 (5 bases). CDR3 size: 13 residues. CDR1 and CDR2 from the germline V gene are MNHEY and SVGEGT. With 0 bases removed from V and 6 bases from J, the gap between germline ends came to 8 bases. CDR3 sequence: CASSYSTGAEAFF. The CDR3 region has the DNA TGTGCCAGCAGTTACTCGACGGGGGCTGAAGCTTTCTTT.

The table lists this clonotype with a few counts. The chain uses TRBV11-3 and TRBJ1-6; 8 nucleotides align to TRBD1. Trimming at V came to 5 bases and at J to 5 bases, leaving 8 bases not matched to a gene. Germline CDR1 is SGHNT and CDR2 is YENEEA. This CDR3 contains 16 residues. CDR3: CASSPQGAEHNSPLHF. The CDR3 DNA reads TGTGCCAGCAGCCCCCAGGGGGCTGAGCATAATTCACCCCTCCACTTT. Drawing the rest from reference TRBV11-3 and TRBJ1-6, the complete variable domain is EAGVVQSPRYKIIEKKQPVAFWCNPISGHNTLYWYLQNLGQGPELLIRYENEEAVDDSQLPKDRFSAERLKGVDSTLKIQPAELGDSAVYLCASSPQGAEHNSPLHFGNGTRLTVT.

This clonotype was counted many times. The chain uses TRBV6-6 and TRBJ2-1, with D possibly being TRBD2 (6 bases). Trimming pared 5 bases from V and 10 bases from J, leaving 15 bases between. CDR1 is MNHNY, CDR2 SVGAGI, per germline (reference sequence). The CDR3 runs to 13 residues. CDR3 loop: CASSTHPGLEQFF. CDR3 nucleotide sequence: TGTGCCAGCAGTACCCACCCGGGACTCGAGCAGTTCTTC.

This clonotype was counted only a few times. This sequence joins TRBV4-3 and TRBJ2-3, with 7 bases fitting TRBD1. The trim removed 4 bases at V and 6 bases at J, leaving 13 bases unmatched. The germline V gene has CDR1 LGHNA and CDR2 YSLEER. This CDR3 spans 16 amino acids. This CDR3 is CASSRLLGGQRDTQYF. As DNA, the CDR3 is TGCGCCAGCAGCCGCCTACTAGGGGGCCAGCGGGATACGCAGTATTTT.

This clonotype was observed a few times. The chain is built from TRBV29-1 and TRBJ2-5; D is unclear. Looked up from germline, CDR1 is SQVTM and CDR2 is ANQGSEA. Trimming took off 7 bases at V and 5 bases at J, with 5 bases between the two ends. CDR3 size: 9 residues. The CDR3 bases are TGCAGCGCCGGGGAGACCCAGTACTTC. Its translation is CSAGETQYF.

This clonotype was seen ten or more times. The V call is TRBV6-5, the J call TRBJ2-4, with D maybe TRBD1 (5 bases). The germline V gene encodes CDR1 MNHEY and CDR2 SVGAGI. Trimming stripped 5 bases from V and 2 bases from J, with 10 bases between. CDR3 length equals 14 residues. The CDR3, as DNA: TGTGCCAGCAGTACCAGGGCAACCAAAAACATTCAGTACTTC. It is translated as CASSTRATKNIQYF.